This T cell receptor (beta chain) was obtained from a study of technical replicates of blood from a few donors. The CDR3 loop spans 15 amino acids. With 0 bases removed from V and 6 bases from J, the gap between germline ends came to 12 bases. Germline values: CDR1 PRHDT, CDR2 FYEKMQ (reference sequence). The repertoire was sequenced with immunoSEQ multiplex PCR; TCRdb's copy has only in-frame clones and lacks some. The data show tens of thousands of clones, 75% to 95% seen once. The sequence came from a human donor in good health. Some clones in this sample may be carry-over from other donors' samples. Sequencing input: PBMCs. The chain carries TRBV13 and TRBJ2-1; D may be TRBD1 (5 bases). The CDR3 DNA sequence: TGTGCCAGCAGCTTAGGCCCAGGGTCGGTCAATGAGCAGTTCTTC. It yields the protein CASSLGPGSVNEQFF.